This T cell receptor (beta chain) was documented in a study of T-cell reconstitution after alpha-beta-depleted transplantation in children. Trimming took 4 bases from V and 11 from J, leaving 28 bases between them. This CDR3 spans 17 amino acids. In germline, CDR1 is SGHRS, CDR2 YFSETQ. This clonotype was found a few times. Using unique molecular identifiers, the investigators prepared the TCRbeta library. From the PCR reads, TCRdb called clonotypes with MiXCR, one entry per CDR3 protein. The table has 800,000 to 1,000,000 distinct CDR3 sequences, roughly 29% seen once. The material was PBMCs, mostly from graft donor cells, obtained 360 days after TCRalphabeta/CD19-depleted stem cell transplant. This chain links TRBV5-1 with TRBJ2-1; D is perhaps TRBD1 or TRBD2 (5 bases each). This sequence originates from a boy in the first two years of life who had a stem cell transplant for SCID, so the T cells may come from the graft donor. CDR3 amino acids: CASSAGRDVLILNKQFF. The CDR3 DNA reads as TGCGCCAGCAGCGCCGGACGGGACGTACTAATCCTAAATAAGCAGTTCTTC.